This is a list of T cell receptor beta chains from one sample in a study of lymphopenia after photon versus proton radiotherapy. Sequenced by immunoSEQ multiplex PCR; TCRdb stores in-frame clones only, minus some. The table has 43,000 or so clones, around 86% seen once; the top ten hold roughly 2.3%. The sample was peripheral blood, taken from a patient treated with photon-based radiotherapy. The receptors shown here come from a man aged 35 to 55 with gastric cancer. Both conserved end residues are part of each CDR3. The D gene is left open where the match is weak. Clone size is shown for a subset of rows, as once, few, many or a class of expanded clone.

>TRBV6-1|TRBJ2-7|once|.
TGTGCCAGCACCTCGAACAGGGATGGCTCCTACGAGCAGTACTTC
CASTSNRDGSYEQYF
>TRBV29-1|TRBJ1-2|.|.
TGCAGCGCCCGAGGCGGTGATGGCTACACCTTC
CSARGGDGYTF
>TRBV2|TRBJ1-1|.|.
TGTGCCAGCAGTCAGGGAGAGGGCACTGAAGCTTTCTTT
CASSQGEGTEAFF
>TRBV18|TRBJ1-1|.|TRBD1
TGTGCCAGCTCATCATCCCGATCGACAGGGAAGGACACTGAAGCTTTCTTT
CASSSSRSTGKDTEAFF
>TRBV4-3|TRBJ2-1|.|.
TGCGCCAGCAGCCAAGATGGGCAGGGAGTCTACAATGAGCAGTTCTTC
CASSQDGQGVYNEQFF
>TRBV19|TRBJ2-1|.|TRBD2
TGTGCCAGTATACGTACTAGCGGGGGATACAATGAGCAGTTCTTC
CASIRTSGGYNEQFF
>TRBV7-3|TRBJ2-5|.|.
TGTGCCAGCAGCAAAACGCAGGAAGAGACCCAGTACTTC
CASSKTQEETQYF
>TRBV2|TRBJ1-1|.|.
TGTGCCAGCAGTGAAAGGCACAGGATCATGAACACTGAAGCTTTCTTT
CASSERHRIMNTEAFF
>TRBV19|TRBJ1-4|.|.
TGTGCCAGTAGTCACCAGATAACTAATGAAAAACTGTTTTTT
CASSHQITNEKLFF
>TRBV7-9|TRBJ1-2|once|TRBD1
TGTGCCAGCAGAGGGACAGTAGGCTATGGCTACACCTTC
CASRGTVGYGYTF
>TRBV6-1|TRBJ2-7|.|.
TGTGCCAGCAGTGCCCGGGAATGGGGGTACGAGCAGTACTTC
CASSAREWGYEQYF
>TRBV2|TRBJ2-6|.|.
TGTGCCAGCAGTGAGGAGGTCGTGGCCTCTGGGGCCAACGTCCTGACTTTC
CASSEEVVASGANVLTF
>TRBV30|TRBJ2-5|.|.
TGTGCCTGGAGTGTACCCCTCAGCGTGACCCAGTACTTC
CAWSVPLSVTQYF
>TRBV6-1|TRBJ2-7|.|.
TGTGCCAGCAGTGAACAGGGCGACATCTCCTACGAGCAGTACTTC
CASSEQGDISYEQYF
>TRBV10-3|TRBJ1-2|.|TRBD1
TGTGCCATCAGTGAGTCGACAGGGGTAGGCTACACCTTC
CAISESTGVGYTF
>TRBV6-6|TRBJ1-2|.|.
TGTGCCAGCAGTTCCGTTGGGGAGAGCTATGGCTACACCTTC
CASSSVGESYGYTF
>TRBV7-8|TRBJ2-7|.|TRBD1
TGTGCCAGCAGCTTACACCGGGACAGGGACGGGGAGCAGTACTTC
CASSLHRDRDGEQYF
>TRBV7-2|TRBJ1-3|.|TRBD1
TGTGCCAGCAGCCCCGGGGACAGGGCTGGAAACACCATATATTTT
CASSPGDRAGNTIYF
>TRBV2|TRBJ2-1|.|TRBD2
TGTGCCAGCAGTGTAGAGCGGGGGGACTACAATGAGCAGTTCTTC
CASSVERGDYNEQFF
>TRBV7-9|TRBJ1-1|.|.
TGTGCCAGCAGCTTAAGGGACACGAGAAGGGCTTTCTTT
CASSLRDTRRAFF
>TRBV5-1|TRBJ2-2|.|TRBD2
TGCGCCAGCAGCTTGGGACTAGCGGGGAACACCGGGGAGCTGTTTTTT
CASSLGLAGNTGELFF
>TRBV7-9|TRBJ1-4|.|.
TGTGCCAGCAGCTGGGGCGGGTATAATGAAAAACTGTTTTTT
CASSWGGYNEKLFF
>TRBV30|TRBJ2-4|.|.
TGTGCCTGGGGTTTGGGACAAATAGCCAAAAACATTCAGTACTTC
CAWGLGQIAKNIQYF
>TRBV30|TRBJ1-1|.|TRBD1
TGTGCCTGGAGTAGTGGACAGGGGAAAACTGAAGCTTTCTTT
CAWSSGQGKTEAFF
>TRBV4-3|TRBJ2-2|.|TRBD2
TGCGCCAGCAGCCAACTAGCGGGGGGCGCCGGGGAGCTGTTTTTT
CASSQLAGGAGELFF
>TRBV19|TRBJ1-4|.|.
TGTGCCACCACAAAGGCCCTTAATGAAAAACTGTTTTTT
CATTKALNEKLFF
>TRBV5-1|TRBJ2-3|.|.
TGCGCCAGCAGCTTGTGGGGGGCCACAGATACGCAGTATTTT
CASSLWGATDTQYF
>TRBV5-8|TRBJ1-5|few|.
TGTGCCAGCAGCCGGGGACTGGTTAGCAATCAGCCCCAGCATTTT
CASSRGLVSNQPQHF